The present T cell receptor (beta chain) was sequenced within a study of blood T cell repertoires in COVID-19. The wider study: Nucleic acid was either cDNA or gDNA, and it came from T cells, B-cell-depleted T cells, or PBMCs.

The CDR3 totals 15 residues. The germline V and J ends were trimmed by 1 base and 4 bases, with 11 bases remaining between them. From germline, CDR1 is MGHRA and CDR2 YSYEKL. The table came from immunoSEQ multiplex PCR; TCRdb's copy has only in-frame clones and leaves some out. Among fewer than 120,000 clones listed, over 60% were seen once. The chain links TRBV4-1 to TRBJ1-3; a weak D match, TRBD1 (6 bases). The specimen sequenced was peripheral blood. This clonotype was sampled from a woman at least 80 years old with active or convalescent COVID-19. CDR3 sequence: CASSQVDRPGNTIYF. For the CDR3, the DNA is TGCGCCAGCAGCCAAGTAGACAGGCCCGGAAACACCATATATTTT.